The sequence of this T cell receptor beta chain was determined in a study of cytomegalovirus exposure and HLA in healthy donors. PCR employed 60 Vbeta and 13 Jbeta primers. Measured with immunoSEQ multiplex PCR; TCRdb has only the in-frame clones, and not every one. This sample has 55,000 to 85,000 clones, with about four fifths found just once. The sequence derives from a man aged 18 to 29 in good health and CMV-seropositive. Sequences were obtained from PBMCs.

CDR3 DNA: TGTGCCAGCAGTGTCGGGACTAGCGGATTCTACAATGAGCAGTTCTTC. It yields the protein CASSVGTSGFYNEQFF. J is TRBJ2-1 and V is TRBV28; TRBD2 aligns across 11 bases. Trimming at V came to 5 bases and at J to 3 bases, leaving 6 bases not matched to a gene. The CDR3 sequence is 16 residues long. Per germline, CDR1 MDHEN and CDR2 SYDVKM. The whole variable domain, filled in from reference TRBV28 and TRBJ2-1, reads DVKVTQSSRYLVKRTGEKVFLECVQDMDHENMFWYRQDPGLGLRLIYFSYDVKMKEKGDIPEGYSVSREKKERFSLILESASTNQTSMYLCASSVGTSGFYNEQFFGPGTRLTVL.